This TCR beta chain was found in a study of CD8+ T cells in alopecia areata. Specified treatment: oral pan-JAK inhibitor, 5-10 mg twice daily. RNA extraction and reverse transcription yielded cDNA as sequencing template. The data were produced by immunoSEQ multiplex PCR, yet TCRdb's version contains in-frame clones alone and is incomplete. The sample consists of about 210,000 clones, over 60% of them appearing once. V lost 0 bases, J lost 11 bases, and 12 bases lay in between. The CDR3 consists of 14 residues. Germline lookup yields CDR1 SGDLS and CDR2 YYNGEE. The input for sequencing was CD4+ T cells sorted from blood, taken at week 4, from a patient treated with tofacitinib. The V call is TRBV9, the J call TRBJ1-6; D gene uncertain. This receptor was obtained from a human donor with alopecia areata. The CDR3 protein is CASSVDISAPPLHF. CDR3 sequence (DNA): TGTGCCAGCAGCGTAGATATATCGGCACCACCCCTCCACTTT.